One sample yielded the 30 T cell receptor beta chains listed below, sequenced in a study of cytomegalovirus exposure and HLA in healthy donors. PCR primers comprised 60 Vbeta and 13 Jbeta primers. Produced via immunoSEQ multiplex PCR; TCRdb's table is partial and in-frame only. The sample contains around 62,000 clones, around four fifths of which appear only once. The sample taken for sequencing was PBMCs. The receptor set was obtained from a man aged 35 to 55 in good health and CMV-seronegative.

The chain joins TRBV6-5 to TRBJ1-6; tentatively, D is TRBD1 (6 bases). The CDR3 runs 16 residues. V was shortened by 4 bases and J by 8 bases, with 18 bases between the two germline ends. Per germline, CDR1 MNHEY and CDR2 SVGAGI. The CDR3 region has the DNA TGTGCCAGCAGTTTAAACAGGGTGCCCGATCATTCACCCCTCCACTTT. This codes for CASSLNRVPDHSPLHF.

The genes are TRBV5-1 and TRBJ2-2; D is uncertain. The germline V gene encodes CDR1 SGHRS and CDR2 YFSETQ. The CDR3 is 15 amino acids. The ends were cut back, 0 bases at V and 2 bases at J, with 8 bases in the middle. The CDR3 region has the DNA TGCGCCAGCAGCTTGGTTCCAGAAAACACCGGGGAGCTGTTTTTT. It yields the protein CASSLVPENTGELFF.

The rearrangement uses TRBV2 and TRBJ2-5, with D maybe TRBD1 (6 bases). The assigned J gene may be wrong: the sequence end matches TRBJ2-7 better. Germline V CDR1 and CDR2: SNHLY, FYNNEI. This CDR3 has 12 residues. Here the CDR3 DNA reads TGTGCCAGCAGCACAGGGTCCTACGAGCAGTACTTC. Protein product: CASSTGSYEQYF.

The chain recombines TRBV7-8 with TRBJ2-2; 8 nucleotides match TRBD1. The CDR3 has 15 amino acids. CDR1 is SGHVS and CDR2 is FQNEAQ in the germline V gene. V dropped 4 bases and J dropped 2; count of bases not matched to a gene: 3. The CDR3 reads CASSYRGRNTGELFF. For the CDR3, the DNA is TGTGCCAGCAGCTACAGGGGGAGAAACACCGGGGAGCTGTTTTTT.

For the CDR3, the DNA is TGTGCCAGCAGTCCTGTGGGGGAGGGCGGGGAGCTGTTTTTT. Amino acid sequence: CASSPVGEGGELFF. V is TRBV6-6 and J is TRBJ2-2; 7 nucleotides line up with TRBD2. The CDR3 length is 14 residues. CDR1 and CDR2 from the germline V gene are MNHNY and SVGAGI (reference sequence). J lost 7 bases, V lost 5 bases, and 7 bases had no gene match.

This clone has only one observation. V usage is TRBV6-5 and J usage is TRBJ2-3; D unclear. The CDR3 sequence is 15 residues long. The germline V and J ends were trimmed by 0 bases and 2 bases, with 9 bases remaining between them. Germline loops: CDR1 MNHEY, CDR2 SVGAGI. The CDR3 is CASSYSHSPTDTQYF. For the CDR3, the DNA is TGTGCCAGCAGTTACTCCCACAGCCCCACAGATACGCAGTATTTT.

The V and J genes are TRBV5-1 and TRBJ2-5; D is unresolved. Germline values: CDR1 SGHRS, CDR2 YFSETQ. The CDR3 has 14 amino acids. V lost 0 bases to trimming and J lost 2 bases, with 8 bases between them. DNA of the CDR3: TGCGCCAGCAGCTTGGGTACTATACAAGAGACCCAGTACTTC. This encodes CASSLGTIQETQYF.

This chain connects TRBV2 to TRBJ1-5; D is uncertain. V was trimmed by 7 bases and J by 0 bases, leaving 10 bases between them. The CDR3 is made up of 14 amino acids. CDR1 and CDR2 from the germline V gene are SNHLY and FYNNEI. The CDR3 is CASTGPYSNQPQHF. The CDR3 DNA reads TGTGCCAGCACAGGTCCGTATAGCAATCAGCCCCAGCATTTT.

The chain couples TRBV7-3 to TRBJ1-1; D gene unclear. This CDR3 region has 13 residues. CDR1 and CDR2 from the germline V gene are SGHTA and FQGTGA. Trimming left V 6 bases short and J 1 base short, with 9 bases between. In nucleotides, the CDR3 is TGTGCCAGCAGTTTTATAGAGAACACTGAAGCTTTCTTT. Residues: CASSFIENTEAFF. The whole variable domain, filled in from reference TRBV7-3 and TRBJ1-1, reads GAGVSQTPSNKVTEKGKYVELRCDPISGHTALYWYRQSLGQGPEFLIYFQGTGAADDSGLPNDRFFAVRPEGSVSTLKIQRTERGDSAVYLCASSFIENTEAFFGQGTRLTVV.

This clone has only one observation. This chain links TRBV5-1 with TRBJ1-5, with a tentative D call TRBD1 (5 bases). The CDR3 loop spans 16 amino acids. Per germline, CDR1 SGHRS and CDR2 YFSETQ. Trimming removed 0 bases at V and 4 bases at J, with 14 bases between. In DNA, the CDR3 is TGCGCCAGCAGCTTGGAGGGGCGCACTGGAAATCAGCCCCAGCATTTT. It translates to CASSLEGRTGNQPQHF.

The chain uses TRBV7-9 and TRBJ1-3, with a tentative D call TRBD1 (6 bases). Trimming removed 4 bases from V and 0 bases from J, with 13 bases in between. The CDR3 is 16 amino acids. CDR1 and CDR2 (germline): SEHNR, FQNEAQ (reference sequence). CDR3 sequence: CASSYPGQSSGNTIYF. The CDR3 DNA sequence: TGTGCCAGCAGCTACCCGGGACAAAGCTCTGGAAACACCATATATTTT.

The chain is built from TRBV7-2 and TRBJ1-2, with 7 nucleotides matching TRBD1. This CDR3 spans 14 amino acids. Germline CDR1 reads SGHTA; CDR2 reads FQGNSA. The J segment lost 2 bases and the V segment lost 1 base, leaving 1 base of the junction unmatched. The CDR3 DNA follows: TGTGCCAGCAGCTTAGGACAGGGCAACTATGGCTACACCTTC. Protein sequence: CASSLGQGNYGYTF.

In this sample, this clone turned up many times. V and J are TRBV2 and TRBJ1-4; D not resolved. Germline V gives CDR1 SNHLY, CDR2 FYNNEI. V shed 6 bases and J shed 4 bases, with 6 bases lying between them. This CDR3 has 12 amino acids. CDR3 sequence (DNA): TGTGCCAGCAGACTGAGTAATGAAAAACTGTTTTTT. This codes for CASRLSNEKLFF.

This chain connects TRBV23-1 to TRBJ2-7, with D perhaps matching TRBD1 (5 bases). TRBV23-1 is an open reading frame, and its role is uncertain. The CDR3 loop spans 16 amino acids. Trimming took off 0 bases at V and 0 bases at J, with 12 bases between the two ends. The CDR3 region has the DNA TGCGCCAGCAGTCAATCGGCCAGACAGCTCTCCTACGAGCAGTACTTC. Protein product: CASSQSARQLSYEQYF.

J is TRBJ2-6 and V is TRBV6-5, with D possibly matching TRBD1 (6 bases). Per the germline V gene, CDR1 is MNHEY and CDR2 is SVGAGI. The CDR3 extends over 14 amino acids. Trimming left V 6 bases short and J 4 bases short, with 10 bases between. The CDR3, as DNA: TGTGCCAGCAGCCCGGACAGCGGGGCCAACGTCCTGACTTTC. As protein: CASSPDSGANVLTF.

The V call is TRBV6-1, the J call TRBJ2-6; no clear D gene. Looked up from germline, CDR1 is MNHNS and CDR2 is SASEGT. The CDR3 has 15 residues. Trimming took 4 bases from V and 0 from J, leaving 7 bases between them. The CDR3 here is CASSALSSGANVLTF. The CDR3 nucleotides read TGTGCCAGCAGTGCCCTAAGCTCTGGGGCCAACGTCCTGACTTTC.

V is TRBV7-9 and J is TRBJ2-5, with 8 bases lining up with TRBD1. J lost 10 bases, V lost 5 bases, and 6 bases had no gene match. The CDR3 spans 12 residues. CDR1 is SEHNR, CDR2 FQNEAQ, per germline (reference sequence). CDR3 DNA sequence: TGTGCCAGCAGCCGGACGGACAGGGACCAGTACTTC. Translated: CASSRTDRDQYF.

This chain links TRBV20-1 with TRBJ2-5, with D hard to call. Trimming removed 6 bases from V and 3 bases from J, with 5 bases in between. The CDR3 has 10 residues. Germline V gene lookup returns CDR1 DFQATT and CDR2 SNEGSKA (reference sequence). The CDR3 loop is CSAREETQYF. CDR3 DNA sequence: TGCAGTGCACGGGAAGAGACCCAGTACTTC.

This sequence joins TRBV7-9 and TRBJ2-5; TRBD2 might be the D (6 bases). CDR3 length: 14 residues. The V end lost 3 bases, the J end lost 5 bases, and 13 bases lay between the germline ends. Germline V gene data show CDR1 as SEHNR and CDR2 as FQNEAQ (reference sequence). CDR3 in amino acids: CASSFLGSGETQYF. As DNA, the CDR3 is TGTGCCAGCAGCTTCCTCGGGAGTGGGGAGACCCAGTACTTC.

This clone was found once. This chain links TRBV18 with TRBJ1-5; 7 positions match TRBD1. Unmatched junction bases numbered 5, after V lost 3 bases and J lost 3 bases. CDR1 and CDR2 from the germline V gene are KGHSH and LQKENI. This CDR3 region has 15 residues. In DNA form, the CDR3 reads TGTGCCAGCTCACCTACAGGGGCCGACAATCAGCCCCAGCATTTT. Protein sequence: CASSPTGADNQPQHF.

V and J are TRBV6-5 and TRBJ1-3, with 9 bases aligning to TRBD1. V gave up 10 bases and J gave up 3 bases; unmatched junction bases: 7. The length of the CDR3 is 14 residues. Germline V CDR1 and CDR2: MNHEY, SVGAGI. DNA of the CDR3: TGTGCCACTAGAGGGACAGGGCATGGAAACACCATATATTTT. This sequence encodes CATRGTGHGNTIYF.

This clone has only one observation. The chain couples TRBV19 to TRBJ1-5, with TRBD1 matching 8 bases. From germline, CDR1 is LNHDA and CDR2 SQIVND (reference sequence). With V trimmed by 6 bases and J by 4 bases, 8 bases remained unmatched. The CDR3 contains 15 residues. CDR3 nucleotides: TGTGCCAGTAGAGCCGGGACAGGTGAAAATCAGCCCCAGCATTTT. The encoded protein is CASRAGTGENQPQHF.

The chain combines TRBV29-1 with TRBJ2-1, with 7 bases fitting TRBD2. Germline V CDR1 and CDR2: SQVTM, ANQGSEA. J gave up 0 bases and V 6 bases, and 8 bases lay outside the gene matches. The CDR3 runs 15 residues. The CDR3 spells CSVQGLPSSYNEQFF. CDR3 coding DNA: TGCAGCGTCCAGGGACTACCGAGCTCCTACAATGAGCAGTTCTTC.

This clone was detected once. CDR3 region: CASSFSTEQTNNSPLHF. The CDR3, as DNA: TGCGCCAGCAGCTTCTCGACGGAGCAGACTAATAATTCACCCCTCCACTTT. The chain is built from TRBV5-1 and TRBJ1-6; D is ambiguous. The V and J ends lost 2 bases and 5 bases respectively, with 17 bases between them. In germline, CDR1 is SGHRS, CDR2 YFSETQ. The CDR3 contains 17 residues.

CDR3 amino acids: CASSQQGDYGYTF. CDR3 sequence (DNA): TGTGCCAGCAGTCAACAGGGAGACTATGGCTACACCTTC. The chain links TRBV6-6 to TRBJ1-2; the D gene is possibly TRBD1 (6 bases). The CDR3 has 13 residues. V was clipped by 5 bases and J by 3 bases, with 10 bases between them. CDR1 and CDR2 from the germline V gene are MNHNY and SVGAGI (reference sequence).

The chain uses TRBV6-5 and TRBJ1-2, with 7 bases identical to TRBD1. The CDR3 spans 12 residues. V lost 7 bases and J lost 5; bases outside the gene matches: 4. Germline CDR1 is MNHEY and CDR2 is SVGAGI. The CDR3 reads CASNKQGYGYTF. In nucleotides, the CDR3 is TGTGCCAGCAACAAACAGGGGTATGGCTACACCTTC.

This clone was detected once. The chain joins TRBV28 to TRBJ1-2, with TRBD1 identical over 10 bases. This CDR3 is built from 14 residues. Germline V CDR1 and CDR2: MDHEN, SYDVKM. Trimming at V came to 6 bases and at J to 8 bases, leaving 9 bases not matched to a gene. CDR3 sequence: CASRGGTGEVGYTF. The CDR3 nucleotides read TGTGCCAGCAGGGGGGGGACAGGGGAAGTCGGCTACACCTTC.

This clone occurred a few times. The chain combines TRBV29-1 with TRBJ2-1; tentative D call: TRBD1 (6 bases). Deletions cut 0 bases from V and 0 bases from J, with 15 bases between. CDR1 and CDR2 from the germline V gene are SQVTM and ANQGSEA. The CDR3 sequence is 17 residues long. The DNA of the CDR3 is TGCAGCGTTGAAGAGGGGACAAAAGCGGACTCCTACAATGAGCAGTTCTTC. Residues: CSVEEGTKADSYNEQFF.

The CDR3 protein is CASSSTSGVYEQYF. Written as DNA, the CDR3 is TGTGCCAGCAGCTCGACTAGCGGGGTCTACGAGCAGTACTTC. The rearrangement uses TRBV28 and TRBJ2-7; 11 nucleotides agree with TRBD2. The CDR3 is made up of 14 amino acids. Germline CDR1 is MDHEN and CDR2 is SYDVKM. The junction had 4 bases not matched to a gene; V was cut back by 6 bases and J by 3 bases.

The table lists this clone with a count of one. The rearrangement joins TRBV7-7 to TRBJ2-5; the D gene is possibly TRBD1 (5 bases). This CDR3 has 16 residues. The V end lost 1 base, the J end lost 5 bases, and 17 bases lay between the germline ends. CDR1 SSHAT and CDR2 FNYEAQ come from the germline V gene (reference sequence). CDR3 loop: CASSLVRSGRAETQYF. CDR3 nucleotide sequence: TGTGCCAGCAGCTTAGTCAGGTCAGGCAGGGCGGAGACCCAGTACTTC.